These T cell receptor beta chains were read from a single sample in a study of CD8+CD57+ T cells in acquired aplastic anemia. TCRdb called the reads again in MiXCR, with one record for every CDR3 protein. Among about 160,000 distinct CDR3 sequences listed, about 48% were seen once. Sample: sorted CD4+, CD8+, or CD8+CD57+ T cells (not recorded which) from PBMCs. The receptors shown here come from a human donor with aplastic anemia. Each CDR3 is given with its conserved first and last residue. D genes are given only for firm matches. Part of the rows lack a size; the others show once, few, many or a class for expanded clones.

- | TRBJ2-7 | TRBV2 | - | CASSGRGGGEQYF | TGTGCCAGCAGTGGCCGAGGGGGTGGGGAGCAGTACTTC
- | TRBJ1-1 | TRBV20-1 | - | CSASTLVGTGAFF | -
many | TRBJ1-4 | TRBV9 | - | CASSVGGGKLFF | TGTGCCAGCAGCGTCGGAGGGGGGAAACTGTTTTTT
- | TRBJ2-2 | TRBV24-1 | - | CATSDLGGGEDGELFF | TGTGCCACCAGTGATTTGGGCGGGGGCGAGGACGGGGAGCTGTTTTTT
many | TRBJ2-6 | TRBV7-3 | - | CASSPLGGSSGANVLTF | TGTGCCAGCAGCCCCCTCGGGGGCTCCTCTGGGGCCAACGTCCTGACTTTC
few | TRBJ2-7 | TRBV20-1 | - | CSATDRSYEQYF | TGCAGTGCTACTGACAGGTCCTACGAGCAGTACTTC
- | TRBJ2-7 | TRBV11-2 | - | CASSPGAGQWPYEQYF | TGTGCCAGCAGCCCTGGCGCGGGTCAATGGCCCTACGAGCAGTACTTC
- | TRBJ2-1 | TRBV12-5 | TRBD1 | CASGLQGAWEQFF | TGTGCTAGTGGTTTACAGGGGGCCTGGGAGCAGTTCTTC
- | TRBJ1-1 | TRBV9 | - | CASSVVPVGAEAFF | TGTGCCAGCAGCGTAGTACCAGTCGGGGCTGAAGCTTTCTTT
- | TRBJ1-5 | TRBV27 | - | CATGRTNQPQHF | TGTGCCACGGGACGGACAAATCAGCCCCAGCATTTT
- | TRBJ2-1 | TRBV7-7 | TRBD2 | CASSPAFSGGEQFF | TGTGCCAGCAGCCCGGCTTTTAGCGGGGGTGAGCAGTTCTTC